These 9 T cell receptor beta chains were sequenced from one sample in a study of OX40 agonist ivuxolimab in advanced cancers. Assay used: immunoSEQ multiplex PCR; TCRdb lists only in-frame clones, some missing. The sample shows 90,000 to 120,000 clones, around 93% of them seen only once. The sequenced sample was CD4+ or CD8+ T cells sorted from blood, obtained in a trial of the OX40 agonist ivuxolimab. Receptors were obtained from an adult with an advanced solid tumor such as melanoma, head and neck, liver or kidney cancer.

CDR3 residues: CASTLEGQGSSYEQYF. In DNA form, the CDR3 reads TGTGCCAGCACTCTAGAGGGACAGGGGAGCTCCTACGAGCAGTACTTC. The gene calls are TRBV5-5 and TRBJ2-7; 10 bases match TRBD1. CDR1 and CDR2 (germline): SGHKS, YYEKEE (reference sequence). The CDR3 has 16 amino acids. V shed 6 bases, J shed 0 bases, and the junction held 9 bases outside the gene matches.

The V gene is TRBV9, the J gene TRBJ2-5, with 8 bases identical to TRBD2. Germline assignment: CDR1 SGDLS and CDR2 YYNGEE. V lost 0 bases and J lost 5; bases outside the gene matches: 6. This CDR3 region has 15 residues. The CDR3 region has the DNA TGTGCCAGCAGCGTAGAGGGACTAGGAGGGGAGACCCAGTACTTC. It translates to CASSVEGLGGETQYF. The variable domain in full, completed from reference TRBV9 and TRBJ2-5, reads DSGVTQTPKHLITATGQRVTLRCSPRSGDLSVYWYQQSLDQGLQFLIQYYNGEERAKGNILERFSAQQFPDLHSELNLSSLELGDSALYFCASSVEGLGGETQYFGPGTRLLVL.

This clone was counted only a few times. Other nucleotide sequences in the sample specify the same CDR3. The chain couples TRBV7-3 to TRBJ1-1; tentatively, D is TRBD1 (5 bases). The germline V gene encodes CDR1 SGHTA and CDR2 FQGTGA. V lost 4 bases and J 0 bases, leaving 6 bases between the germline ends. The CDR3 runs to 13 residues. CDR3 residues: CASSSTVNTEAFF. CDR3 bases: TGTGCCAGCAGCTCGACAGTGAACACTGAAGCTTTCTTT.

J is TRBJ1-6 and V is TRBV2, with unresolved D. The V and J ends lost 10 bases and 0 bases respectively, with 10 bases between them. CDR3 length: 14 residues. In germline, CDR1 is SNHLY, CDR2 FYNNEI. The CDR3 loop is CANQGGSYNSPLHF. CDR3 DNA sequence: TGTGCCAACCAAGGAGGCTCCTATAATTCACCCCTCCACTTT.

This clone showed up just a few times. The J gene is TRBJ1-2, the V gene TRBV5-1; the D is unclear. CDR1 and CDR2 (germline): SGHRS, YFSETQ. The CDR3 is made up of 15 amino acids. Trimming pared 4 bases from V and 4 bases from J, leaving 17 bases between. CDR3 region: CASSPDSINGYGYTF. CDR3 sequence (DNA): TGCGCCAGCAGCCCGGACTCCATAAACGGCTATGGCTACACCTTC.

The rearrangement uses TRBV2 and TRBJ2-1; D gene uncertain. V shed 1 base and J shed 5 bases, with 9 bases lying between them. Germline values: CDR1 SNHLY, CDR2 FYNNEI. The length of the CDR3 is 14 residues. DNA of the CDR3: TGTGCCAGCAGTGAAGTCTCTCTCGACAATGAGCAGTTCTTC. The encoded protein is CASSEVSLDNEQFF.

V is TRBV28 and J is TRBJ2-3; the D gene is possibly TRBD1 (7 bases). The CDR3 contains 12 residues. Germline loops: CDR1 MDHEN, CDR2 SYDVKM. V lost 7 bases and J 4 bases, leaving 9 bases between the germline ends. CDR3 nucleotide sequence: TGTGCCAGCACAGGGGGGTCAGATACGCAGTATTTT. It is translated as CASTGGSDTQYF.

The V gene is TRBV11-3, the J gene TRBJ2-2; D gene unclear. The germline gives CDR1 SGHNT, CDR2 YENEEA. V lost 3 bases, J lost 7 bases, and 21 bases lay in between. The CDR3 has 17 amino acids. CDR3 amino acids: CASSFLVTPTPGGELFF. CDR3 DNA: TGTGCCAGCAGCTTTCTAGTGACACCTACGCCCGGCGGGGAGCTGTTTTTT.

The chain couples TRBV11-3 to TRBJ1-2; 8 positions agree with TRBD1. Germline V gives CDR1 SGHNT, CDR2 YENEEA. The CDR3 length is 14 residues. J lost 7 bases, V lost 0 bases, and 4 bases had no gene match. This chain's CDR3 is CASSLDGRGLGYTF. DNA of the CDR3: TGTGCCAGCAGCTTAGATGGCAGGGGGCTTGGCTACACCTTC. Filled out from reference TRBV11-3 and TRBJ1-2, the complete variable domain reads EAGVVQSPRYKIIEKKQPVAFWCNPISGHNTLYWYLQNLGQGPELLIRYENEEAVDDSQLPKDRFSAERLKGVDSTLKIQPAELGDSAVYLCASSLDGRGLGYTFGSGTRLTVV.